This paragraph reports one T cell receptor beta chain. As yet, its antigen is unknown. This table comes from immunoSEQ multiplex PCR, and its TCRdb copy is limited to in-frame clones, with some not included. The table records more than 350,000 clones, approximately 90% of them present only once. The data stem from a study of Ad26.COV2.S vaccination and SARS-CoV-2 variants. In the study overall: The donor participated in the COV1001 trial, in its Ad26.COV2.S arm. Once or twice, 56 days apart, Ad26.COV2.S was delivered intramuscularly. Study observations and caveats: Vaccine recipients posted higher spike-specific TCR breadth than their placebo counterparts.

Regarding treatment: some 20 received Ad26.COV2.S at low or high dose, single or two shots; about 5 received placebo; per-sample allocation not given. Each sample was drawn 63 days after the first injection (of vaccine or placebo). In the vaccine, an Ad26 vector expressed the SARS-CoV-2 spike of the Wuhan strain. V lost 4 bases, J lost 3 bases, and 15 bases lay in between. This CDR3 has 15 amino acids. Germline loops: CDR1 SGHRS, CDR2 YFSETQ. V usage is TRBV5-1 and J usage is TRBJ2-3; D remains ambiguous. The TCR was taken from a person between 18 and 65 years old who received the Ad26.COV2.S COVID-19 vaccine or a placebo. The sequencing here drew on peripheral blood, taken in a trial of Ad26.COV2.S vaccine versus placebo. The CDR3: CASSAQTSGTDTQYF. CDR3 sequence (DNA): TGCGCCAGCAGCGCCCAGACCTCGGGTACAGATACGCAGTATTTT.